This T cell receptor (beta chain) was documented in a study of T cells in Graves' hyperthyroidism and ophthalmopathy. V gave up 3 bases and J gave up 1 base; unmatched junction bases: 4. This CDR3 contains 16 residues. Germline loops: CDR1 PRHDT, CDR2 FYEKMQ (reference sequence). Broader study findings: Ophthalmopathy, as predicted by the model, came a median 6.5 months after the prediction.

As to this clonotype: Its specificity is not known.

The authors deemed Graves' hyperthyroidism stable absent ophthalmopathy progression within 18 months. The study enrolled patients aged 18 to 65 with newly diagnosed hyperthyroidism of under 2 months' duration. Uncontrolled infection, other autoimmune disease, pregnancy or lactation barred patients from enrollment. Amplification of TCR beta CDR3 regions was performed using RNA transcripts as template. The HTBI primer set served for first-round RT-PCR of the TCR CDR3. Each CDR3 protein gets one entry after TCRdb re-called the multiplex PCR reads with MiXCR. This table has about 620,000 distinct CDR3 sequences, around 16% appearing once.

The sample taken for sequencing was blood. The sequence came from a woman in her thirties with Graves' hyperthyroidism. The V call is TRBV13, the J call TRBJ2-1; 9 nucleotides match TRBD2. The CDR3 spells CASSLLAGTSYNEQFF. CDR3 bases: TGTGCCAGCAGCTTGCTAGCGGGAACGTCCTACAATGAGCAGTTCTTC.